Below are 30 T cell receptor beta chains sequenced from a single sample in a study of tumor and adjacent non-tumor tissue in lung cancer. The template was RNA from unsorted bulk tissue. Three rounds of nested PCR, following a modified ARM-PCR protocol, produced the TCRbeta library. TCRdb ran MiXCR on the multiplex PCR reads and lists one entry per CDR3 protein. In the table there are around 140,000 distinct CDR3 sequences, 66% of which are singletons. The source material was lung tumor tissue. These receptors originate from a man aged 60 to 75 with small cell lung cancer.

Comments on this clonotype: One end of the junction does not line up with germline, which may come from a read error. The gene calls are TRBV29-1 and TRBJ2-3; D not resolved. Germline CDR1 and CDR2: SQVTM and ANQGSEA. The CDR3 consists of 14 residues. The CDR3, as DNA: TGCAGCGTTCGAATAGTGGTGCTCACAGATACGCTGAATTTT. Its translation: CSVRIVVLTDTLNF.

As concerns this clonotype: With a much larger clone just one base away, this may be a read error. The chain recombines TRBV6-5 with TRBJ2-1, with D perhaps matching TRBD2 (6 bases). The CDR3 has 15 residues. Germline CDR1 reads MNHEY; CDR2 reads SVGAGI. The CDR3 coding sequence is TGTGCCAGCAGGTCCCCCAGCGGGTCCTACAATGTGCAGTTCTTC. Its protein product is CASRSPSGSYNVQFF.

The V and J genes are TRBV2 and TRBJ1-5; D is unclear. The CDR3 runs to 15 residues. CDR1 and CDR2 from the germline V gene are SNHLY and FYNNEI. V shed 3 bases and J shed 4 bases, with 13 bases lying between them. The CDR3 region is CASSEEHLSNQPQHF. As DNA, the CDR3 is TGTGCCAGCAGTGAGGAACACCTGAGTAATCAGCCCCAGCATTTT.

A remark on this clonotype: A much larger clone lies one base from this, so it may be a read error. CDR3 region: CTSTNFGADTQYF. The CDR3 DNA sequence: TGTACCAGCACTAACTTCGGGGCAGATACGCAGTATTTT. This chain links TRBV6-2 or TRBV6-3 with TRBJ2-3, with D possibly TRBD2 on 5 matching bases. The CDR3 contains 13 residues. The germline V gene encodes CDR1 MNHEY and CDR2 SVGEGT.

This clonotype was detected a few times. The chain carries TRBV6-6 and TRBJ2-4, with D perhaps TRBD2 (6 bases). The germline V gene encodes CDR1 MNHNY and CDR2 SVGAGI (reference sequence). The V end was cut by 2 bases, the J end by 7 bases, with 9 bases between. The CDR3 extends over 13 amino acids. The CDR3 DNA follows: TGTGCCAGCAGTTACGGCCGGGGGAACATTCAGTACTTC. It specifies CASSYGRGNIQYF.

In its sample, this clonotype was seen many times. J is TRBJ1-1 and V is TRBV6-5; no clear D. V lost 3 bases to trimming and J lost 6 bases, with 11 bases between them. The CDR3 runs 13 residues. Germline V lookup: CDR1 MNHEY, CDR2 SVGAGI. CDR3 nucleotides: TGTGCCAGCAGTTATTCCACCCGTTCTGAAGCTTTCTTT. Protein: CASSYSTRSEAFF.

This clonotype was seen a few times. The CDR3 carries no conserved terminal phenylalanine or tryptophan, so it likely arises from a read error. The chain joins TRBV11-2 to TRBJ2-5, with a weak D call TRBD2 (6 bases). The CDR3 contains 17 residues. The V end lost 5 bases, the J end lost 5 bases, and 24 bases lay between the germline ends. CDR1 and CDR2 from the germline V gene are SGHAT and FQNNGV. DNA of the CDR3: TGTGCCAGCAGCGCCTCCGGGACCAGCGGGTCGCGGGAGACCCAGTACTCC. This translates into CASSASGTSGSRETQYS.

About this clonotype itself: This could be a read error, since a much larger clone is one nucleotide away. This sequence joins TRBV20-1 and TRBJ2-1, with TRBD1 identical over 7 bases. The trim removed 6 bases at V and 9 bases at J, leaving 8 bases unmatched. Germline CDR1 is DFQATT and CDR2 is SNEGSKA (reference sequence). The CDR3 covers 12 residues. The DNA for the CDR3 is TGCAGTGCGCGACAGGGTGTGAGTGAGCAGTTCTTC. Its protein is CSARQGVSEQFF.

The CDR3 DNA reads TGCAGCGTTGAGGGGACCTATAACATTCAGTACTTC. Protein sequence: CSVEGTYNIQYF. This sequence joins TRBV29-1 and TRBJ2-4, with D perhaps given as TRBD1 or TRBD2 (5 bases each). Germline V gene sequence: CDR1 SQVTM, CDR2 ANQGSEA. The ends were cut back, 3 bases at V and 7 bases at J, with 10 bases in the middle. The CDR3 spans 12 residues.

In the case of this clonotype: Sequence at one end of the junction differs from germline and may be a read error. This sequence joins TRBV4-1 and TRBJ1-4; weak D call: TRBD1 (6 bases). The germline gives CDR1 MGHRA, CDR2 YSYEKL. This CDR3 contains 15 residues. CDR3 sequence: CASTRQVRNREKLLF. The CDR3 nucleotides are TGCGCCAGCACGAGACAGGTTAGAAATAGGGAAAAACTGCTTTTT.

About this clonotype itself: One base away lies a much larger clone, so this may be a sequencing read error. The chain recombines TRBV6-6 with TRBJ2-5; D may be TRBD1 (6 bases). This CDR3 has 15 amino acids. Germline values: CDR1 MNHNY, CDR2 SVGAGI (reference sequence). CDR3 region: CASNYGQGLVETQYF. The CDR3 nucleotides read TGTGCCAGCAATTACGGGCAGGGGTTGGTGGAGACCCAGTACTTC.

On this clonotype: This is likely a read error, given that the CDR3 carries no conserved phenylalanine or tryptophan at its end. The rearrangement uses TRBV11-2 and TRBJ2-1, with TRBD1 as a possible D gene (5 bases). Germline CDR1 SGHAT, CDR2 FQNNGV. The CDR3 sequence is 13 residues long. V was shortened by 8 bases and J by 4 bases, with 12 bases between the two germline ends. CDR3 in amino acids: CASGPRQYNEQFL. The CDR3 DNA sequence: TGTGCCAGCGGCCCGAGACAGTACAATGAGCAGTTCTTA.

Concerning this clonotype itself: A much larger clone is a single base away; this may be a read error. V is TRBV14 and J is TRBJ2-1, with D possibly called TRBD1 or TRBD2 (5 bases each). V was pared by 4 bases and J by 2 bases, with 12 bases between. This CDR3 comprises 15 residues. CDR1 is SGHDN and CDR2 is FVKESK in the germline V gene. DNA for the CDR3: TGTGCCAGCAGCCGAGGGGCCGGAGCCTACAATGAGCAGTTCTTC. It codes for CASSRGAGAYNEQFF.

Concerning this clonotype itself: No conserved phenylalanine or tryptophan is present at the end of the CDR3, so a read error is the likely explanation. The chain has TRBV20-1 and TRBJ2-5, with 9 bases fitting TRBD2. This CDR3 has 12 amino acids. J lost 7 bases, V lost 0 bases, and 0 bases had no gene match. Germline-derived CDR1 and CDR2 are DFQATT and SNEGSKA (reference sequence). DNA of the CDR3: TGCAGTGCTAGAGATAGCGGGGGGACCCAGTACCTC. Its translation: CSARDSGGTQYL.

On this clonotype itself: A junction end diverges from the germline sequence, so it may reflect a read error. V gene TRBV11-1 combines with J gene TRBJ2-1; 7 nucleotides match TRBD2. Germline lookup yields CDR1 SGHAT and CDR2 FQDESV (reference sequence). CDR3 length equals 16 residues. CDR3 amino acids: CARSSGAGTNYNEQFF. CDR3 DNA: TGTGCCAGGAGCTCCGGAGCGGGAACGAATTACAATGAGCAGTTCTTC. Drawing the rest from reference TRBV11-1 and TRBJ2-1, the complete variable domain is EAEVAQSPRYKITEKSQAVAFWCDPISGHATLYWYRQILGQGPELLVQFQDESVVDDSQLPKDRFSAERLKGVDSTLKIQPAELGDSAMYLCARSSGAGTNYNEQFFGPGTRLTVL.

This clonotype was found a few times. This clone may be a read error of a much larger clone one base away. The J gene is TRBJ2-3, the V gene TRBV20-1; TRBD2 matches at 7 bases. The V gene's germline CDR1 is DFQATT and CDR2 SNEGSKA (reference sequence). This CDR3 comprises 15 residues. Trimming removed 6 bases from V and 4 bases from J; junction bases left unmatched: 13. For the CDR3, the DNA is TGCAGTGCCATAACCCTAGCGGTACAGTCAGATACGCAGTATTTT. Translating it yields CSAITLAVQSDTQYF.

With regard to this clonotype: Given a much more abundant clone one base away, this may be a read error. This chain joins TRBV11-2 and TRBJ2-1, with D unresolved. Germline loops: CDR1 SGHAT, CDR2 FQNNGV. This CDR3 is 14 amino acids long. CDR3 DNA: TGTGCCAGCAGCCGAGCCCGCCCCTACAATGAGCAGTTGTTC. Its translation is CASSRARPYNEQLF.

This clonotype was recorded many times. The rearrangement joins TRBV4-1 to TRBJ2-2; 8 nucleotides align to TRBD1. CDR3 length equals 18 residues. Germline values: CDR1 MGHRA, CDR2 YSYEKL. Germline trimming cut 1 base from V and 8 bases from J; bases unmatched to any gene: 15. CDR3 bases: TGCGCCAGCAGCCAAGTCCCAGGGGGCCGGCGCTCAGGTGGGGAGCTGTTTTTT. This sequence encodes CASSQVPGGRRSGGELFF.

This chain connects TRBV12-3 or TRBV12-4 to TRBJ2-6, with D hard to call. V gave up 8 bases and J gave up 4 bases, with 12 bases separating them. CDR3 size: 14 residues. The CDR3 loop is CASGFSSGANVLTF. The CDR3, as DNA: TGTGCCAGCGGGTTTAGCTCCGGGGCCAACGTCCTGACTTTC.

As for this clonotype: A much bigger clone sits one base away, suggesting this may be a read error. V usage is TRBV6-2 or TRBV6-3 and J usage is TRBJ2-3; D could derive from TRBD1 or TRBD2 (5 bases each). The V gene's germline CDR1 is MNHEY and CDR2 SVGEGT. The ends were cut back, 3 bases at V and 0 bases at J, with 7 bases in the middle. The CDR3 runs to 14 residues. CDR3 region: CASSYRDSTDTQYF. CDR3 DNA sequence: TGTGCCAGCAGTTATCGGGACAGCACAGATACGCAGTATTTT.

In this sample, this clonotype turned up once. This likely comes from a read error, as the CDR3 has no conserved phenylalanine or tryptophan at its end. The chain has TRBV20-1 and TRBJ1-5, with 8 bases aligning to TRBD1. There are 15 residues in the CDR3. Trimming at V came to 2 bases and at J to 0 bases, leaving 3 bases not matched to a gene. Germline V gene sequence: CDR1 DFQATT, CDR2 SNEGSKA (reference sequence). CDR3 nucleotide sequence: TGCAGTGCTAGACGGACAGGGTTTAGCAATCAGCCCCAGCATCTT. This codes for CSARRTGFSNQPQHL.

Points on this clonotype: This may be a read error: a much more frequent sequence differs by one nucleotide. The chain joins TRBV12-3 or TRBV12-4 to TRBJ1-1; no definite D call. The CDR3 is 13 residues long. In nucleotides, the CDR3 is TGTACCAGCAGTTTCGCGGCTAACACTGAAGCTTTCTTT. Its translation is CTSSFAANTEAFF.

Points on this clonotype: An end of the junction does not agree with germline; a read error may underlie this. This chain connects TRBV7-2 to TRBJ2-2, with D possibly being TRBD2 (6 bases). Germline values: CDR1 SGHTA, CDR2 FQGNSA. The CDR3 runs to 16 residues. This CDR3 is CAITFSGYANTRELFF. The CDR3 DNA sequence: TGTGCCATCACCTTCAGCGGGTACGCGAACACCCGGGAGCTGTTTTTT.

The table lists this clonotype with a count of one. A read error is likely, as this CDR3 ends without the conserved phenylalanine or tryptophan. The chain carries TRBV11-2 and TRBJ2-5, with 7 bases lining up with TRBD2. Germline CDR1 and CDR2: SGHAT and FQNNGV. CDR3 length equals 13 residues. CDR3 amino acids: CASERGYQDTQYI. The CDR3 DNA reads TGTGCCAGTGAGCGGGGTTACCAAGATACCCAGTACATC.

There are a few counts of this clonotype. A read error may explain this, as a much larger clone is one base away. The chain joins TRBV11-2 to TRBJ1-1, with TRBD1 matching 7 bases. The CDR3 runs to 15 residues. Per germline, CDR1 SGHAT and CDR2 FQNNGV. As DNA, the CDR3 is TGTGCCAACAGCCGTGGAGAATTGCGGGACAGCAAAGCTTTCTTT. This codes for CANSRGELRDSKAFF.

Turning to this clonotype: No conserved phenylalanine or tryptophan is present at the end of the CDR3, so a read error is the likely explanation. Because the CDR3's place on the DNA is in doubt, the DNA is left out and the CDR3 is given as listed by TCRdb. This chain links TRBV11-2 with TRBJ2-5; the D call in the table, TRBD1, was not verified against the DNA. Germline CDR1 is SGHAT and CDR2 is FQNNGV. The CDR3 sequence runs 12 residues, both termini included. Here the CDR3 reads CESSVTGTQEYL.

The chain combines TRBV5-4 with TRBJ2-5; D ambiguous. The CDR3 is 15 amino acids. V was pared by 3 bases and J by 7 bases, with 19 bases between. Germline V gene data show CDR1 as SGHNT and CDR2 as YYREEE (reference sequence). CDR3 residues: CASSSPDPVLVTQYF. The CDR3 DNA reads TGTGCCAGCAGCTCCCCCGACCCCGTGCTGGTGACCCAGTACTTC.

Worth noting for this clonotype: This may arise from a read error, as a much more abundant clone is one base away. The chain carries TRBV12-3 or TRBV12-4 and TRBJ2-2; D unclear. The CDR3 is 14 residues long. V lost 7 bases to trimming and J lost 5 bases, with 14 bases between them. The CDR3, as DNA: TGTGCCAGCACTTTTCACACTCAAACCGGGGAGCTGTTTTTT. This codes for CASTFHTQTGELFF.

To note about this clonotype: The final CDR3 position lacks the conserved phenylalanine or tryptophan, pointing to a likely read error. The DNA is omitted, as the CDR3 cannot be located on it reliably, and the CDR3 follows TCRdb's listing. The chain combines TRBV29-1 with TRBJ2-1; the table's D call TRBD2 went unverified against the DNA. Ends included, the CDR3 has 18 residues. CDR1 is SQVTM, CDR2 ANQGSEA, per germline. The CDR3 sequence is CSALQSGASGRRLNELFV.

As concerns this clonotype: A junction boundary mismatches the germline segment, possibly from a read error. The V and J genes are TRBV2 and TRBJ1-1, with a possible D match to TRBD1 (6 bases). The CDR3 runs to 11 residues. Germline V lookup: CDR1 SNHLY, CDR2 FYNNEI. Here the CDR3 reads CASTLGGFMVF. The CDR3, as DNA: TGTGCCAGCACTCTGGGGGGCTTCATGGTCTTT.